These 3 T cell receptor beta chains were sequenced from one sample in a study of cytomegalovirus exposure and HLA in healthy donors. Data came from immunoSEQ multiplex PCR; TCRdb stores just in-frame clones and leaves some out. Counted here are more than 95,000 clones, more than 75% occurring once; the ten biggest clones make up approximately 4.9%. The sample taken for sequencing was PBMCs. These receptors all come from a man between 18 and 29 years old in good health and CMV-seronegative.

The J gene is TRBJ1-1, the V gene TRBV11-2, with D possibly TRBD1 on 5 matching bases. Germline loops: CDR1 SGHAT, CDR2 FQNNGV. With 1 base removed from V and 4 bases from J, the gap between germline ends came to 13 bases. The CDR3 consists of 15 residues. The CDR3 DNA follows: TGTGCCAGCAGCTTAGTGGGGCAGGGCAGCACTGAAGCTTTCTTT. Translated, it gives CASSLVGQGSTEAFF.

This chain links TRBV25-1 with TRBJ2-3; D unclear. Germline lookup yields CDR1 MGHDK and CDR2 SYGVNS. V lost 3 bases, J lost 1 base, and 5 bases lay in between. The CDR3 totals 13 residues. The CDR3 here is CASSDSGTDTQYF. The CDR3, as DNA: TGTGCCAGCAGTGATTCTGGCACAGATACGCAGTATTTT.

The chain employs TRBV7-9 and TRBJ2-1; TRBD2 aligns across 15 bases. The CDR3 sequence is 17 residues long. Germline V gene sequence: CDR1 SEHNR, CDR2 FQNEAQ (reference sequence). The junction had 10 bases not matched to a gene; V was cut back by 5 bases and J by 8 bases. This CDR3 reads CASSPRTSGRARDEQFF. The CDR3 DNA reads TGTGCCAGCAGCCCACGGACTAGCGGGAGGGCCAGGGATGAGCAGTTCTTC.